The clone carrying this TCR beta chain has more than one count but fewer than ten. Its antigen is as yet unknown. In germline, CDR1 is SEHNR, CDR2 FQNEAQ (reference sequence). Trimming cost V 5 bases and J 5 bases, with 10 bases left between them. CDR3 length: 13 residues. The data are from a study of long-term antiretroviral therapy in people with HIV. Study-wide results and caveats: Post-ART diversity increased but stayed below transplant donor controls. Dominance of pre-ART expanded clones persisted, fluctuating and often declining after ART.

Runs used v3.0 of the immunoSEQ assay and were done at survey level. TCRdb's copy holds only in-frame clones and misses some; the assay was immunoSEQ multiplex PCR. The sample carries more than 25,000 clones, 60% to 85% recorded once. Specimen: unsorted PBMCs, collected 2.1 years after starting antiretroviral therapy. The chain uses TRBV7-9 and TRBJ2-4, with a possible D match to TRBD2 (5 bases). The source is a man aged 25 to 40 with HIV. The DNA of the CDR3 is TGTGCCAGCAGCCGCCAGGAGGAAAACATTCAGTACTTC. Translated: CASSRQEENIQYF.